A single sample gave rise to the 29 T cell receptor beta chains below, sequenced in a study of cytomegalovirus exposure and HLA in healthy donors. 60 Vbeta and 13 Jbeta primers were used in PCR. Produced via immunoSEQ multiplex PCR; TCRdb's table is partial and in-frame only. This sample's clone table lists some 130,000 clones. The sequenced material came from PBMCs. Source of these receptors: a man younger than 35 in good health and CMV-seronegative.

The chain carries TRBV2 and TRBJ2-7; the match to TRBD2 covers 9 bases. The ends lost 7 bases at V and 4 bases at J; junction bases unmatched: 2. The CDR3 is made up of 12 amino acids. Germline V CDR1 and CDR2: SNHLY, FYNNEI. The CDR3 coding sequence is TGTGCCAGCACTAGCGGGACGTACGAGCAGTACTTC. Protein product: CASTSGTYEQYF.

V usage is TRBV4-3 and J usage is TRBJ1-6; D unclear. V gave up 2 bases and J gave up 9 bases, with 8 bases separating them. The CDR3 consists of 13 residues. The germline gives CDR1 LGHNA, CDR2 YSLEER. The CDR3 nucleotides are TGCGCCAGCAGCCAAACGTCGGGTTCACCCCTCCACTTT. It translates to CASSQTSGSPLHF.

The chain joins TRBV7-2 to TRBJ1-3; D not resolved. The CDR3 is 13 amino acids. Per the germline V gene, CDR1 is SGHTA and CDR2 is FQGNSA. Trimming pared 5 bases from V and 4 bases from J, leaving 9 bases between. The CDR3 DNA follows: TGTGCCAGCAGCAACGGTCTGGGAAACACCATATATTTT. The encoded protein is CASSNGLGNTIYF. Looking up the rest from reference TRBV7-2 and TRBJ1-3 gives the full variable domain: GAGVSQSPSNKVTEKGKDVELRCDPISGHTALYWYRQSLGQGLEFLIYFQGNSAPDKSGLPSDRFSAERTGGSVSTLTIQRTQQEDSAVYLCASSNGLGNTIYFGEGSWLTVV.

The rearrangement uses TRBV7-8 and TRBJ1-5; possibly TRBD1 for D (6 bases). V was cut by 4 bases and J by 2 bases, with 9 bases left in between. From germline, CDR1 is SGHVS and CDR2 FQNEAQ. The CDR3 spans 14 residues. The CDR3 here is CASSSGTRNQPQHF. In DNA form, the CDR3 reads TGTGCCAGCAGCTCCGGGACACGCAATCAGCCCCAGCATTTT.

The J gene is TRBJ2-1, the V gene TRBV6-5, with TRBD2 matching over 9 bases. The CDR3 consists of 14 residues. Germline-derived CDR1 and CDR2 are MNHEY and SVGAGI. V shed 8 bases, J shed 6 bases, and the junction held 8 bases outside the gene matches. The CDR3 DNA reads as TGTGCCAGCGGGAAAGCGGGAGGCCGCAATGAGCAGTTCTTC. Its protein is CASGKAGGRNEQFF.

The chain joins TRBV18 to TRBJ1-5, with unresolved D. The CDR3 is 14 residues long. From germline, CDR1 is KGHSH and CDR2 LQKENI. V lost 4 bases, J lost 0 bases, and 7 bases lay in between. CDR3 region: CASSQENSNQPQHF. The CDR3 DNA follows: TGTGCCAGCTCACAGGAGAATAGCAATCAGCCCCAGCATTTT.

The rearrangement links TRBV5-6 to TRBJ1-5; no reliable D call. The germline V and J ends were trimmed by 1 base and 4 bases, with 6 bases remaining between them. In germline, CDR1 is SGHDT, CDR2 YYEEEE. This CDR3 has 13 amino acids. The CDR3 nucleotides are TGTGCCAGCAGCTTGTCAGAAAATCAGCCCCAGCATTTT. Its protein product is CASSLSENQPQHF.

CDR3 amino acids: CASSARMQGLVVEAFF. CDR3 sequence (DNA): TGTGCCAGCAGTGCTCGAATGCAGGGGCTGGTAGTTGAAGCTTTCTTT. This chain joins TRBV27 and TRBJ1-1, with D perhaps TRBD1 (6 bases). V dropped 5 bases and J dropped 7 bases, with 23 bases sitting between them. The CDR3 has 16 amino acids. Germline values: CDR1 MNHEY, CDR2 SMNVEV (reference sequence).

The chain uses TRBV6-5 and TRBJ2-7; a possible D gene is TRBD1 (5 bases). Germline assignment: CDR1 MNHEY and CDR2 SVGAGI. V was clipped by 4 bases and J by 0 bases, with 13 bases between them. This CDR3 has 15 residues. As DNA, the CDR3 is TGTGCCAGCAGTTTTCAGGGAATGCACTCCTACGAGCAGTACTTC. Translated, it gives CASSFQGMHSYEQYF.

J is TRBJ2-7 and V is TRBV27; 8 nucleotides align to TRBD1. The CDR3 sequence is 16 residues long. V lost 4 bases, J lost 2 bases, and 10 bases stayed unmatched. Germline CDR1 is MNHEY and CDR2 is SMNVEV (reference sequence). CDR3 nucleotide sequence: TGTGCCAGCAGTTCCCAGACAGGGGTTCGGACCTACGAGCAGTACTTC. Translation gives CASSSQTGVRTYEQYF.

This chain links TRBV11-2 with TRBJ2-7; the match to TRBD1 covers 9 bases. Germline V CDR1 and CDR2: SGHAT, FQNNGV. This CDR3 contains 16 residues. V shed 5 bases, J shed 4 bases, and the junction held 12 bases outside the gene matches. Here the CDR3 reads CASSLEGGTGLYEQYF. The CDR3 nucleotides are TGTGCCAGCAGCCTGGAAGGTGGGACAGGGCTTTACGAGCAGTACTTC.

The V and J genes are TRBV11-2 and TRBJ1-1; D is unresolved. The germline V gene encodes CDR1 SGHAT and CDR2 FQNNGV. The CDR3 sequence is 11 residues long. V lost 2 bases to trimming and J lost 6 bases, with 4 bases between them. CDR3 residues: CASSLRAEAFF. The DNA for the CDR3 is TGTGCCAGCAGCTTACGAGCTGAAGCTTTCTTT.

The chain has TRBV6-5 and TRBJ2-5; tentatively, D is TRBD1 (6 bases). Germline V gene sequence: CDR1 MNHEY, CDR2 SVGAGI. V lost 0 bases to trimming and J lost 8 bases, with 7 bases between them. CDR3 length: 12 amino acids. CDR3 DNA sequence: TGTGCCAGCAGTTACTCGGACAGTACCCAGTACTTC. It yields the protein CASSYSDSTQYF.

As concerns this clone: One junction end disagrees with the germline gene, perhaps due to a read error. V usage is TRBV10-3 and J usage is TRBJ2-3, with 8 bases that match TRBD2. Germline CDR1 and CDR2: ENHRY and SYGVKD. The CDR3 extends over 15 amino acids. The CDR3 DNA is TGTGCCATCGGTGAGAGTCGGGGGGGGACAGATACGCAGTATTTT. This translates into CAIGESRGGTDTQYF.

The V gene is TRBV5-1, the J gene TRBJ2-7; TRBD1 matches at 9 bases. This CDR3 spans 16 amino acids. CDR1 is SGHRS, CDR2 YFSETQ, per germline. V dropped 4 bases and J dropped 4; count of bases not matched to a gene: 12. The CDR3 sequence: CASSVGTGKLRYEQYF. In nucleotides, the CDR3 is TGCGCCAGCAGCGTCGGGACAGGGAAATTAAGGTACGAGCAGTACTTC.

The chain joins TRBV27 to TRBJ2-3; D gene unclear. The CDR3 is 12 residues long. Trimming removed 5 bases from V and 4 bases from J, with 7 bases in between. Germline CDR1 and CDR2: MNHEY and SMNVEV (reference sequence). The CDR3, as DNA: TGTGCCAGCAGTCGGTCATCAGATACGCAGTATTTT. Translated: CASSRSSDTQYF.

The rearrangement links TRBV7-9 to TRBJ1-1; D not certain. This CDR3 contains 13 residues. Trimming left V 1 base short and J 8 bases short, with 11 bases between. Germline V CDR1 and CDR2: SEHNR, FQNEAQ (reference sequence). DNA of the CDR3: TGTGCCAGCAGCTTAGGCCCACTCGGGGAAGCTTTCTTT. It encodes CASSLGPLGEAFF. The full variable domain, rest sourced from reference TRBV7-9 and TRBJ1-1, is DTGVSQNPRHKITKRGQNVTFRCDPISEHNRLYWYRQTLGQGPEFLTYFQNEAQLEKSRLLSDRFSAERPKGSFSTLEIQRTEQGDSAMYLCASSLGPLGEAFFGQGTRLTVV.

CDR3 region: CASSLEVGPSNTGELFF. As DNA, the CDR3 is TGCGCCAGCAGCTTGGAGGTGGGGCCTTCGAACACCGGGGAGCTGTTTTTT. The chain recombines TRBV5-1 with TRBJ2-2; TRBD1 might be the D (5 bases). The V end lost 0 bases, the J end lost 0 bases, and 12 bases lay between the germline ends. CDR3 length equals 17 residues. CDR1 SGHRS and CDR2 YFSETQ come from the germline V gene.

V gene TRBV28 combines with J gene TRBJ2-7, with D perhaps TRBD1 (6 bases). Trimming removed 6 bases from V and 5 bases from J, with 14 bases in between. This CDR3 contains 13 residues. Germline V lookup: CDR1 MDHEN, CDR2 SYDVKM. This CDR3 reads CASSYRVVDEQYF. Written as DNA, the CDR3 is TGTGCCAGCAGCTACAGGGTGGTGGACGAGCAGTACTTC.

The CDR3 DNA reads TGTGCCAGCAGCGTAGATTACAAGCGGGAGGGCCACGAGCAGTACTTC. This gives the protein CASSVDYKREGHEQYF. This chain connects TRBV9 to TRBJ2-7; 10 bases line up with TRBD2. Germline CDR1 is SGDLS and CDR2 is YYNGEE. The junction had 8 bases not matched to a gene; V was cut back by 0 bases and J by 5 bases. This CDR3 is 16 amino acids long.

The gene calls are TRBV28 and TRBJ1-4; D ambiguous. Trimming took off 5 bases at V and 10 bases at J, with 17 bases between the two ends. Looked up from germline, CDR1 is MDHEN and CDR2 is SYDVKM. This CDR3 has 14 residues. Written as DNA, the CDR3 is TGTGCCAGCAGTGCCACGACTCACGGAGGAAAACTGTTTTTT. As protein: CASSATTHGGKLFF.

The chain combines TRBV7-2 with TRBJ2-3; TRBD2 matches at 8 bases. After removal of 8 bases from V and 3 bases from J, the junction contained 10 bases not matched to a gene. There are 15 residues in the CDR3. Germline V CDR1 and CDR2: SGHTA, FQGNSA. This CDR3 reads CASSPNAGGTDTQYF. In DNA form, the CDR3 reads TGTGCCAGCTCCCCCAACGCGGGGGGAACAGATACGCAGTATTTT.

This chain joins TRBV4-3 and TRBJ2-1; 7 bases agree with TRBD1. The length of the CDR3 is 18 residues. V shed 1 base and J 8 bases; nucleotides not matched to a gene: 17. Germline CDR1 LGHNA, CDR2 YSLEER. CDR3: CASSQGPPETGNGHEQFF. For the CDR3, the DNA is TGCGCCAGCAGCCAAGGGCCCCCCGAGACAGGGAACGGACATGAGCAGTTCTTC.

V is TRBV29-1 and J is TRBJ2-7; the D is unclear. The germline CDR1 and CDR2 sequences are SQVTM and ANQGSEA. The V end lost 6 bases, the J end lost 5 bases, and 11 bases lay between the germline ends. This CDR3 spans 11 amino acids. CDR3 in DNA: TGCAGCGTCCAGGTAGTGGACGAGCAGTACTTC. Amino acids: CSVQVVDEQYF.

The chain recombines TRBV27 with TRBJ2-7; D uncertain. This CDR3 spans 16 amino acids. V was clipped by 5 bases and J by 6 bases, with 23 bases between them. Germline V gene sequence: CDR1 MNHEY, CDR2 SMNVEV (reference sequence). The CDR3, as DNA: TGTGCCAGCAGTCTTTCTTTCTCTAGGTTCCGTCGCGAGCAGTACTTC. The encoded protein is CASSLSFSRFRREQYF.

The CDR3 DNA reads TGTGCCAGCAGCCTGGGGGAGTCCTCCTACGAGCAGTACTTC. Translating gives CASSLGESSYEQYF. The genes are TRBV5-6 and TRBJ2-7, with D perhaps given as TRBD1 or TRBD2 (5 bases each). The CDR3 is 14 amino acids. V lost 4 bases and J 0 bases, leaving 11 bases between the germline ends. In germline, CDR1 is SGHDT, CDR2 YYEEEE.

The chain uses TRBV29-1 and TRBJ2-5, with TRBD2 matching 8 bases. This CDR3 has 15 amino acids. In germline, CDR1 is SQVTM, CDR2 ANQGSEA. Trimming took 5 bases from V and 5 from J; bases not matched to a gene: 13. CDR3 DNA: TGCAGCGTTAGTCTTACGGGGGGGGATGGGGAGACCCAGTACTTC. It is translated as CSVSLTGGDGETQYF. The whole variable domain, filled in from reference TRBV29-1 and TRBJ2-5, reads SAVISQKPSRDICQRGTSLTIQCQVDSQVTMMFWYRQQPGQSLTLIATANQGSEATYESGFVIDKFPISRPNLTFSTLTVSNMSPEDSSIYLCSVSLTGGDGETQYFGPGTRLLVL.

The gene calls are TRBV4-1 and TRBJ2-7; the match to TRBD2 covers 15 bases. V lost 4 bases, J lost 5 bases, and 9 bases stayed unmatched. The CDR3 covers 17 residues. Germline V gene sequence: CDR1 MGHRA, CDR2 YSYEKL. DNA of the CDR3: TGCGCCAGCAGCCGAGGGGGACTAGCGGGAGGAACCGACGAGCAGTACTTC. The encoded protein is CASSRGGLAGGTDEQYF.

The V call is TRBV11-3, the J call TRBJ2-3; a possible D gene is TRBD1 (6 bases). This CDR3 region has 15 residues. V lost 3 bases to trimming and J lost 6 bases, with 16 bases between them. Germline V gives CDR1 SGHNT, CDR2 YENEEA. The CDR3 sequence is CASSFDRGIADTQYF. The CDR3 region has the DNA TGTGCCAGCAGCTTCGATAGGGGGATTGCGGATACGCAGTATTTT.